The 13 T cell receptor beta chains below come from one sample, sequenced in a study of blood T cell repertoires in COVID-19. Repertoires were generated with immunoSEQ multiplex PCR, while TCRdb's copy carries only in-frame clones and drops some. This sample has around 290,000 clones; approximately 90% occur once, and the top ten carry about 2.2%. Sequenced sample: peripheral blood. The receptors shown here come from a woman aged 25-40 years with COVID-19, enrolled during active disease.

The chain combines TRBV7-9 with TRBJ2-7; 10 nucleotides agree with TRBD2. With 0 bases clipped from V and 3 bases from J, the junction kept 11 bases outside the gene matches. The V gene's germline CDR1 is SEHNR and CDR2 FQNEAQ (reference sequence). This CDR3 is built from 18 residues. The CDR3 reads CASSLAKLAGPRLYEQYF. The CDR3 DNA reads as TGTGCCAGCAGCTTAGCGAAACTAGCGGGACCCCGTCTCTACGAGCAGTACTTC.

This rearrangement joins TRBV5-1 to TRBJ1-4; tentative D call: TRBD1 (6 bases). Germline V gene data show CDR1 as SGHRS and CDR2 as YFSETQ. The V end was cut by 3 bases, the J end by 8 bases, with 20 bases between. CDR3 size: 16 residues. The CDR3 region is CASSSTPQGSGEKLFF. In DNA form, the CDR3 reads TGCGCCAGCAGCTCCACTCCACAGGGTTCGGGGGAAAAACTGTTTTTT.

CDR3 bases: TGTGCCAGCAGTTTATTGGGGGCGCACGAGCAGTACTTC. This translates into CASSLLGAHEQYF. This chain uses TRBV12-3 or TRBV12-4 with TRBJ2-7, with D tentatively TRBD1 (6 bases). The V gene lost 2 bases and the J gene lost 5 bases, with 10 bases spanning the gap. CDR3 length: 13 amino acids.

The chain couples TRBV2 to TRBJ1-5, with D unclear. The V end was cut by 6 bases, the J end by 0 bases, with 9 bases between. Germline V gene lookup returns CDR1 SNHLY and CDR2 FYNNEI. The CDR3 is 14 residues long. CDR3 DNA: TGTGCCAGCAGCGGGAGGAGTAGCAATCAGCCCCAGCATTTT. Translated, it gives CASSGRSSNQPQHF.

The rearrangement uses TRBV5-1 and TRBJ2-3; 15 bases fit TRBD2. This CDR3 contains 19 residues. V was clipped by 4 bases and J by 5 bases; unmatched bases: 14. Germline V gene data show CDR1 as SGHRS and CDR2 as YFSETQ. CDR3 sequence: CASSLLTALGLAGGDTQYF. The CDR3 DNA reads as TGCGCCAGCAGCCTATTAACAGCCTTGGGACTAGCGGGAGGAGATACGCAGTATTTT.

The chain couples TRBV19 to TRBJ2-2, with TRBD2 matching 10 bases. V lost 4 bases, J lost 5 bases, and 4 bases stayed unmatched. This CDR3 is 15 amino acids long. Germline loops: CDR1 LNHDA, CDR2 SQIVND (reference sequence). The CDR3 nucleotides read TGTGCCAGTAGTAGTAGCGGGAGGCGAACCGGGGAGCTGTTTTTT. Its translation is CASSSSGRRTGELFF.

This sequence joins TRBV10-3 and TRBJ2-1; 8 bases agree with TRBD2. This CDR3 has 17 residues. Trimming removed 3 bases from V and 3 bases from J; junction bases left unmatched: 10. Germline values: CDR1 ENHRY, CDR2 SYGVKD. The CDR3 nucleotides read TGTGCCATCAGTGAATATAATGGGGCGGGGGGCTACAATGAGCAGTTCTTC. This codes for CAISEYNGAGGYNEQFF.

The chain uses TRBV3-1 (or the pseudogene TRBV3-2) and TRBJ1-2; 7 nucleotides agree with TRBD1. The CDR3 is 14 residues long. V gave up 2 bases and J gave up 4 bases; unmatched junction bases: 4. Germline V gives CDR1 LGHDT, CDR2 YNNKEL (reference sequence). CDR3 protein: CASSQIQGRYGYTF. Written as DNA, the CDR3 is TGTGCCAGCAGCCAAATACAGGGGCGCTATGGCTACACCTTC.

The chain has TRBV6-1 and TRBJ2-3; 7 bases map to TRBD2. The germline V gene has CDR1 MNHNS and CDR2 SASEGT. J gave up 2 bases and V 3 bases, and 5 bases lay outside the gene matches. CDR3 size: 15 residues. CDR3: CASSDRGLLTDTQYF. Here the CDR3 DNA reads TGTGCCAGCAGTGATAGGGGACTACTCACAGATACGCAGTATTTT.

The rearrangement links TRBV28 to TRBJ2-3; 8 bases fit TRBD2. J gave up 6 bases and V 5 bases, and 7 bases lay outside the gene matches. The germline V gene encodes CDR1 MDHEN and CDR2 SYDVKM. The CDR3 extends over 14 amino acids. The CDR3 loop reads CASSGGGQADTQYF. Written as DNA, the CDR3 is TGTGCCAGCAGTGGCGGGGGGCAGGCGGATACGCAGTATTTT.

The V call is TRBV19, the J call TRBJ1-1, with 7 bases identical to TRBD1. V was clipped by 4 bases and J by 8 bases; unmatched bases: 10. The germline CDR1 and CDR2 sequences are LNHDA and SQIVND (reference sequence). The CDR3 is 14 residues long. The CDR3 bases are TGTGCCAGTAGTACTTGGACAGGTTTTGTGGAAGCTTTCTTT. This sequence encodes CASSTWTGFVEAFF.

The CDR3 nucleotides are TGCGCCAGCAGCCCTCCGACACCTTTCACCGGGGAGCTGTTTTTT. Amino acid sequence: CASSPPTPFTGELFF. V gene TRBV5-1 combines with J gene TRBJ2-2; D is ambiguous. The germline V gene has CDR1 SGHRS and CDR2 YFSETQ. V lost 4 bases to trimming and J lost 4 bases, with 14 bases between them. The CDR3 length is 15 residues. The entire variable domain, with the rest obtained from reference TRBV5-1 and TRBJ2-2, is as follows: KAGVTQTPRYLIKTRGQQVTLSCSPISGHRSVSWYQQTPGQGLQFLFEYFSETQRNKGNFPGRFSGRQFSNSRSEMNVSTLELGDSALYLCASSPPTPFTGELFFGEGSRLTVL.

This clone was detected only once. The chain combines TRBV7-6 with TRBJ1-1; 7 positions agree with TRBD1. The ends lost 7 bases at V and 4 bases at J; junction bases unmatched: 9. CDR1 is SGHVS and CDR2 is FNYEAQ in the germline V gene. This CDR3 is built from 14 residues. In DNA, the CDR3 is TGTGCCAGCACCCTTACAGGGGATAGCACTGAAGCTTTCTTT. This sequence encodes CASTLTGDSTEAFF.